Presented here are 2 T cell receptor beta chains from one specimen sequenced in a study of metastatic and nonmetastatic thyroid tumors. Through MiXCR, TCRdb re-clonotyped the PCR reads. The sample consists of over 8,500 clones, approximately 30% of them appearing once. None of the patients had undergone any treatment ahead of thyroid surgery. Sequenced input: adjacent normal tissue. Source of these receptors: a female donor with papillary thyroid cancer or a benign thyroid nodule (not recorded which). Some clones in this sample may be carry-over from other donors' samples.

The rearrangement uses TRBV20-1 and TRBJ2-7, with 11 bases matching TRBD1. There are 14 residues in the CDR3. In germline, CDR1 is DFQATT, CDR2 SNEGSKA (reference sequence). Germline trimming cut 5 bases from V and 5 bases from J; bases unmatched to any gene: 8. The CDR3 nucleotides are TGCAGTGCTGAATCCCGGGACAGGGGGGACGAGCAGTACTTC. Protein product: CSAESRDRGDEQYF.

The V call is TRBV7-2, the J call TRBJ2-2; 9 bases map to TRBD1. The CDR3 is 14 amino acids. Germline V CDR1 and CDR2: SGHTA, FQGNSA. The trim removed 1 base at V and 6 bases at J, leaving 0 bases unmatched. The CDR3 spells CASSLGTGAGELFF. For the CDR3, the DNA is TGTGCCAGCAGCTTAGGGACAGGGGCCGGGGAGCTGTTTTTT.